This T cell receptor beta chain came from a study of early T cells in non-severe SARS-CoV-2 infection. Study-wide context: Chains stayed unpaired after sequencing of bulk RNA from unsorted whole blood. Findings of the study overall: CD4 and private specificities were missed by VDJdb matching, which favored anti-spike CD8 responses.

TCRdb redid the calling of the 5' RACE reads with MiXCR, one entry per CDR3 protein. Of over 50,000 distinct CDR3 sequences in the sample, 8% to 10% are singletons; the top ten hold about 1.2%. This clonotype was found once. The antigen is undetermined. Germline V gene lookup returns CDR1 MNHNS and CDR2 SASEGT. Trimming shortened V by 2 bases and J by 3 bases, and 12 bases separated the two germline ends. The CDR3 spans 15 residues. The chain is built from TRBV6-1 and TRBJ2-3; TRBD2 might be the D (5 bases). Sequenced material: whole blood. The TCR was taken from an adult who was a healthcare worker with PCR-confirmed SARS-CoV-2 infection or an uninfected control (not recorded which). CDR3 nucleotides: TGTGCCAGCAGTGAAACACCACGGAGGACAGATACGCAGTATTTT. The encoded protein is CASSETPRRTDTQYF.